A single TCR beta chain is shown here with its context. Recruits, aged about 18 to 89 years, lived in under 25 US areas. Participants reported their clinical history, and cohort assignment relied on those reports. This sample is part of a study of blood T cell repertoires in COVID-19. Study in general: PBMCs, B-cell-depleted T cells, or T cells were the source of the cDNA or gDNA that made up the material.

The CDR3 consists of 15 residues. Germline assignment: CDR1 LNHDA and CDR2 SQIVND (reference sequence). Between the trimmed V and J ends, which lost 5 bases and 2 bases, there was a span of 16 bases. TCRdb's table, derived via immunoSEQ multiplex PCR, lists solely in-frame clones and lacks some. The data contain under 300,000 clones, about 90% of them singletons. The chain recombines TRBV19 with TRBJ2-7; no firm D call. The TCR comes from a woman aged 18-29 years who had recovered from COVID-19. The specimen was PBMCs or T cells enriched from blood (not recorded which). CDR3 sequence reads: CASSPWATDTYEQYF. The CDR3 nucleotides are TGTGCCAGTAGTCCTTGGGCGACCGATACCTACGAGCAGTACTTC.